This paragraph covers one T cell receptor (beta chain) sequence. This clonotype was seen at least ten times. Its antigen is not yet known. One base away there is no much larger clone; base qualities are not given. V loses 2 bases, J loses 8 bases, and the germline ends lie 9 bases apart. Spanning cysteine to phenylalanine, the CDR3 consists of 12 amino acids. The CDR3 DNA has 36 bases and is translated from base 1. These data belong to a study of T-cell memory formation after mild COVID-19 (dated by TCRdb to the early 2020s). With respect to the entire study: Most TCR sequence clusters were specific to one of the two donors. In two donors, T-cell clones that expanded and contracted after mild COVID-19 were followed by sequencing TCRalpha and TCRbeta repertoires longitudinally. The cohort comprised two young, previously healthy adult volunteers, one female and one male. The investigation overall reported the following: Some responding clones were found in pre-infection memory, which suggests that pre-existing cross-reactive memory T cells took part in the SARS-CoV-2 response. Only two mild cases were covered in the study, and larger cohorts including severe cases with pre-infection samples were considered necessary. The second-wave clones that peaked on day 37 were not confirmed to be SARS-CoV-2 specific. From day 15 to 85, contracting clones showed balanced CD4/CD8 phenotypes, whereas a second wave of clones that expanded from day 15 to 37 leaned towards CD4+. Contracting CD4+ clones turned up mainly in the CM and EM memory subsets, whereas EMRA was where CD8+ clones were enriched.

Instrument on record: Illumina NovaSeq 6000. Using 5'RACE with constant-segment primers, TCRalpha and TCRbeta cDNA libraries were constructed, with sample barcodes and unique molecular identifiers added in the process. Trizol reagent was used to extract RNA from every sample. The libraries were amplified in two PCR steps, and the second step added a second sample barcode and Illumina TruSeq adapters. Libraries were sequenced on an Illumina NovaSeq with 2 x 150 bp paired-end reads. The published analysis was carried out like this. Demultiplexing of reads and collapsing into UMI-guided consensus sequences were performed with migec v1.2.7. Using mixcr v2.1.11, UMI consensuses were aligned to TRA and TRB V and J templates and then assembled into clonotypes. A clonotype was counted as expanded or contracted only when both edgeR and NoisET called the clonotype significant, with the noise models trained on biological replicates. edgeR calls used a false discovery rate-adjusted p below 0.01 and a log2 fold-change threshold of 1. PCA with hierarchical clustering of max-normalized trajectories of the 1000 most abundant clonotypes was used as exploratory dynamics analysis. Separately sequenced CD4+ and CD8+ repertoires were used to assign the CD4 or CD8 phenotype of responding clones. The public reads were run again by TCRdb, first through fastp at Q25 and then through MiXCR, and only productive beta chains were kept. Each entry is one CDR3 protein sequence, shown with its most common DNA and genes. Here the V and J calls rest on TCRdb's processing, not on the authors' analysis. This sample gives under 300,000 distinct CDR3 sequences in total; 8.5% to 9.5% of them show up just once. Together, the top ten hold 20% to 25% of the sample.

Ficoll-Paque density gradient centrifugation was used to isolate PBMCs. The sequenced sample consisted of PBMCs or a T cell subset sorted from them (not recorded which). This sequence originates from a man younger than 35 who had mild COVID-19 (a few samples of this study predate the infection). The sample titles of this study are shuffled in the database, so cell type and time point are left out; the donor was told from shared clones. The chain uses TRBV12-3 or TRBV12-4 and TRBJ1-1; the D gene is not confidently resolved. The encoded CDR3 is CASSLRAEEAFF. The nucleotide sequence is given as TGTGCCAGCAGTTTACGAGCAGAAGAAGCTTTCTTT.